The 8 T cell receptor beta chains presented below share a single source sample, sequenced in a study of liver allograft versus peripheral blood T cells. Study details: In transplanted livers, T cell receptor repertoires were compared with those found in the recipients' peripheral blood.

TCRdb fed the reads into MiXCR, producing one record per CDR3 protein. The table has just over 5,000 distinct CDR3 sequences, around a sixth seen once; the top ten hold 50% to 65%. Source of these receptors: a human patient who had a liver transplant. Some T cells may be supplied by the graft donor.

This clonotype was seen ten or more times. CDR3 bases: TGTGCCAGCAGCTTGGAAAGCGGGGTAGCCGAGCAGTACTTC. It specifies CASSLESGVAEQYF. The chain joins TRBV5-6 to TRBJ2-7, with 7 nucleotides matching TRBD2. The CDR3 spans 14 residues. Germline V gene sequence: CDR1 SGHDT, CDR2 YYEEEE. V was clipped by 0 bases and J by 6 bases; unmatched bases: 6.

This clonotype showed up just a few times. V is TRBV6-6 and J is TRBJ1-1, with D possibly being TRBD1 (5 bases). V was shortened by 0 bases and J by 3 bases, with 8 bases between the two germline ends. Germline lookup yields CDR1 MNHNY and CDR2 SVGAGI (reference sequence). CDR3 size: 14 residues. CDR3 in DNA: TGTGCCAGCAGTTACTCGGGGCCCTACACTGAAGCTTTCTTT. This codes for CASSYSGPYTEAFF.

This clonotype has a handful of counts. CDR3 residues: CASSYRGPYEQYF. CDR3 DNA: TGTGCCAGCAGTTACAGGGGGCCCTACGAGCAGTACTTC. The chain has TRBV27 and TRBJ2-7; 9 bases are a match to TRBD1. The V gene end was trimmed by 4 bases and the J gene end by 2 bases; junction bases not matched to a gene: 0. CDR3 length: 13 residues. Germline CDR1 and CDR2: MNHEY and SMNVEV (reference sequence).

This rearrangement joins TRBV14 to TRBJ2-5; 8 bases agree with TRBD2. J gave up 5 bases and V 4 bases, and 6 bases lay outside the gene matches. Per the germline V gene, CDR1 is SGHDN and CDR2 is FVKESK. The CDR3 consists of 14 residues. CDR3 amino acids: CASSRVAGRETQYF. CDR3 nucleotide sequence: TGTGCCAGCAGCCGAGTAGCGGGAAGGGAGACCCAGTACTTC.

There are many counts of this clonotype. The chain is built from TRBV19 and TRBJ2-2, with unresolved D. Trimming removed 4 bases from V and 1 base from J, with 13 bases in between. This CDR3 comprises 16 residues. CDR1 is LNHDA, CDR2 SQIVND, per germline (reference sequence). CDR3 residues: CASSKGPFGNTGELFF. In nucleotides, the CDR3 is TGTGCCAGTAGTAAGGGCCCGTTTGGGAACACCGGGGAGCTGTTTTTT.

This clonotype was counted a few times. The rearrangement uses TRBV30 and TRBJ2-7, with 9 bases identical to TRBD2. The CDR3 extends over 16 amino acids. CDR1 is GTSNPN and CDR2 is SVGIG in the germline V gene (reference sequence). The trim removed 0 bases at V and 3 bases at J, leaving 9 bases unmatched. The CDR3 DNA sequence: TGTGCCTGGAGTGTGCCGTCCCTAGCGGGGCACTACGAGCAGTACTTC. Protein sequence: CAWSVPSLAGHYEQYF.

This clonotype was seen many times. V is TRBV13 and J is TRBJ1-1, with TRBD1 matching 9 bases. The CDR3 is 16 amino acids. Per the germline V gene, CDR1 is PRHDT and CDR2 is FYEKMQ (reference sequence). V shed 1 base and J 3 bases; nucleotides not matched to a gene: 6. CDR3 nucleotides: TGTGCCAGCAGCTTAGTGGTCCGGGACAGGGACACTGAAGCTTTCTTT. Translated, it gives CASSLVVRDRDTEAFF.

The V call is TRBV16, the J call TRBJ2-1; D might be TRBD1 (6 bases). CDR1 KGHSY and CDR2 FQNENV come from the germline V gene. V was cut by 4 bases and J by 0 bases, with 10 bases left in between. The length of the CDR3 is 15 residues. CDR3 sequence reads: CASSPDRSSYNEQFF. The CDR3 coding sequence is TGTGCCAGCAGCCCGGACAGAAGCTCCTACAATGAGCAGTTCTTC.